Included here is one TCR beta chain sequence, with context. How the authors handled the data: How many nucleated cells were present was estimated from reference gene primer amplification. Sequencing used immunoSEQ multiplex PCR; TCRdb keeps in-frame clones, though not all of them. The D gene and trimming were derived from the DNA, and the V and J assignments and clone size from that table. The table includes under 200,000 clones, roughly 84% detected once. The CDR3 length is 13 residues. CDR1 and CDR2 (germline): MNHEY, SMNVEV (reference sequence). Trimming removed 9 bases at V and 3 bases at J, with 14 bases between. This sample is drawn from a study of blood T cell repertoires in COVID-19. Study-level background: The United States, Italy and Spain provided the acute and convalescent COVID-19 samples. T cells, B-cell-depleted T cells, or PBMCs supplied cDNA or gDNA.

Each recovered donor of Cohort 3 presented with two negative PCRs, clearance, or symptom resolution. This sequence originates from a woman aged 45-65 years who had recovered from COVID-19. The sample consisted of PBMCs or T cells enriched from blood (not recorded which). The chain carries TRBV27 and TRBJ1-2; a possible D gene is TRBD1 (6 bases). The DNA of the CDR3 is TGTGCCAGTGGACAGATCCTCCACTATGGCTACACCTTC. Residues: CASGQILHYGYTF.